This T cell receptor (beta chain) is from a study of blood T cell repertoires in COVID-19. Study at large: COVID-19 samples from acute and convalescent phases originated in the United States, Italy and Spain.

A Seattle source enrolled patients during active infection and followed them longitudinally. In germline, CDR1 is KGHSH, CDR2 LQKENI. Trimming removed 6 bases at V and 4 bases at J, with 11 bases between. This CDR3 region has 13 residues. Per the authors' pipeline: Reference gene primer amplification gave estimated nucleated cell counts. Generated by immunoSEQ multiplex PCR, the TCRdb table keeps only in-frame clones and is missing some. The V and J calls and clone size were taken over from that table, and D and trimming were inferred from the DNA. The sample holds about 200,000 clones, around 83% seen once.

Sequencing was carried out using peripheral blood. The origin of this receptor is an elderly woman with COVID-19, enrolled during active disease. The gene calls are TRBV18 and TRBJ2-3; D may be TRBD1 (6 bases). DNA of the CDR3: TGTGCCAGCTCTGGTCAGGGGTCAGATACGCAGTATTTT. Translating gives CASSGQGSDTQYF.